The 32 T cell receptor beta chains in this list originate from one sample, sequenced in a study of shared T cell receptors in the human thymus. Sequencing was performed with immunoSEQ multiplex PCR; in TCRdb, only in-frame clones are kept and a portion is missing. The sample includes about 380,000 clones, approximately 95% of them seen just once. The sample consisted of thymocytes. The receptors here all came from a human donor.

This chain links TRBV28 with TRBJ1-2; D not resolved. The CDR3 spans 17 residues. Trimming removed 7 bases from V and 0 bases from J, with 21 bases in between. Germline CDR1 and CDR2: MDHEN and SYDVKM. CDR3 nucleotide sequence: TGTGCCAGCATCATGTTAACAGAGGGCGCTTCTAACTATGGCTACACCTTC. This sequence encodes CASIMLTEGASNYGYTF.

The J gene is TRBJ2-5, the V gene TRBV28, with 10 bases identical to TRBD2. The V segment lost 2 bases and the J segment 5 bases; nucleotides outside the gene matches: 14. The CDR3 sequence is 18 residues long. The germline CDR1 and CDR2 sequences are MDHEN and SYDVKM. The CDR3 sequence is CASSLPRGEREGRETQYF. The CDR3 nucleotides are TGTGCCAGCAGTTTACCCCGGGGGGAGCGGGAGGGCCGCGAGACCCAGTACTTC.

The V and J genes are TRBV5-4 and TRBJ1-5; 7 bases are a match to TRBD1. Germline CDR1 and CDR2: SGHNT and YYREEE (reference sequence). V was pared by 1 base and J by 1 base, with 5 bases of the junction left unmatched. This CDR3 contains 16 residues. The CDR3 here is CASSLTGEGSNQPQHF. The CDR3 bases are TGTGCCAGCAGCTTGACAGGGGAGGGAAGCAATCAGCCCCAGCATTTT. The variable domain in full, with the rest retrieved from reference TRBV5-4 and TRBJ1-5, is ETGVTQSPTHLIKTRGQQVTLRCSSQSGHNTVSWYQQALGQGPQFIFQYYREEENGRGNFPPRFSGLQFPNYSSELNVNALELDDSALYLCASSLTGEGSNQPQHFGDGTRLSIL.

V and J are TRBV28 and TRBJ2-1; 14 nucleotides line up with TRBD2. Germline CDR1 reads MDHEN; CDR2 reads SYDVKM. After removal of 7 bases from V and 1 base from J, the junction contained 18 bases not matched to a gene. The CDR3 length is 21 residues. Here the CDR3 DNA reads TGTGCCAGCATCCCTGGGACTAGCGGGAGACAAGATCATGGGTCCTACAATGAGCAGTTCTTC. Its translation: CASIPGTSGRQDHGSYNEQFF.

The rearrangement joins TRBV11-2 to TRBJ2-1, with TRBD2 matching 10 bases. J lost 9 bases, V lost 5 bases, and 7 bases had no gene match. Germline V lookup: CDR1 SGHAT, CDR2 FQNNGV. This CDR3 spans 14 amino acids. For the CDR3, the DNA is TGTGCCAGCAGCCCCTCTAGCGGGGGCTCTGAGCAGTTCTTC. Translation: CASSPSSGGSEQFF.

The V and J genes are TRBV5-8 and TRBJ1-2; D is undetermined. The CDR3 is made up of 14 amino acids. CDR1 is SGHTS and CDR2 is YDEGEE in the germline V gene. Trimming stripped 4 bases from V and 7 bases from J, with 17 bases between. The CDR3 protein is CASSLGFVEAGYTF. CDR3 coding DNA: TGTGCCAGCAGCCTGGGGTTTGTAGAGGCTGGCTACACCTTC.

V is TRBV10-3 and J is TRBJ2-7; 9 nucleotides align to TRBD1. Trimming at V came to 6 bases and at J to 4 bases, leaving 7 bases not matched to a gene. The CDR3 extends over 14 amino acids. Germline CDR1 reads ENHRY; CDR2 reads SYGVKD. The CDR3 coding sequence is TGTGCCATCAGGTGGGGACAGGGTGGTTACGAGCAGTACTTC. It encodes CAIRWGQGGYEQYF.

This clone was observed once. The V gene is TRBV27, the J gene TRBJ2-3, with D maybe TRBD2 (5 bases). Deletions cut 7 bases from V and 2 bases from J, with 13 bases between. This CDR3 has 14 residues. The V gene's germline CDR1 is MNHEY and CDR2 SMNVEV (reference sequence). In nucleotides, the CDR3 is TGTGCCAGCAACTCTAGCAGGTTCACAGATACGCAGTATTTT. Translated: CASNSSRFTDTQYF.

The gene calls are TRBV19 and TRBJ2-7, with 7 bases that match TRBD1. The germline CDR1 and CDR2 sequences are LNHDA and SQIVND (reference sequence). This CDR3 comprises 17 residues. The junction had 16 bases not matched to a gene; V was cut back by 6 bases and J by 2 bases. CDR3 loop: CASSRMSTGQKPYEQYF. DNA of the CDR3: TGTGCCAGTAGCCGTATGTCTACGGGACAGAAACCCTACGAGCAGTACTTC.

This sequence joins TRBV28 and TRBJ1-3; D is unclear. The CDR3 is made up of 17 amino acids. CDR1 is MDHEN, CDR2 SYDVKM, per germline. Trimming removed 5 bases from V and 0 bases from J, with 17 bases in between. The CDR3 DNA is TGTGCCAGCAGTCTCCAAGCCCAGAAGGGCTCTGGAAACACCATATATTTT. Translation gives CASSLQAQKGSGNTIYF.

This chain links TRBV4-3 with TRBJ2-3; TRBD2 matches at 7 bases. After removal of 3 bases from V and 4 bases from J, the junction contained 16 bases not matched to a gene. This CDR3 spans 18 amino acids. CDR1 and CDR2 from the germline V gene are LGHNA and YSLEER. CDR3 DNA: TGCGCCAGCAGCCAGAAGGGAGGGCGGGAGAATCACCCAGATACGCAGTATTTT. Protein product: CASSQKGGRENHPDTQYF.

CDR3 DNA: TGTGCCAGCACCGAGGGGGGAGAGGACGTCTATGGCAATCAGCCCCAGCATTTT. It specifies CASTEGGEDVYGNQPQHF. This chain links TRBV5-6 with TRBJ1-5; possibly TRBD1 for D (6 bases). The germline V gene has CDR1 SGHDT and CDR2 YYEEEE. V lost 6 bases, J lost 2 bases, and 24 bases lay in between. CDR3 length: 18 amino acids.

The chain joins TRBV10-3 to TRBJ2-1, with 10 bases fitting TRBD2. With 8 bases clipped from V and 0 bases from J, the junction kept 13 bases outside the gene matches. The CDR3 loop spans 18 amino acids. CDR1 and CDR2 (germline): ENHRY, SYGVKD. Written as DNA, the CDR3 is TGTGCCATCTACCCTGGAGAGCGGGAGGGAAGCTCCTACAATGAGCAGTTCTTC. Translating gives CAIYPGEREGSSYNEQFF.

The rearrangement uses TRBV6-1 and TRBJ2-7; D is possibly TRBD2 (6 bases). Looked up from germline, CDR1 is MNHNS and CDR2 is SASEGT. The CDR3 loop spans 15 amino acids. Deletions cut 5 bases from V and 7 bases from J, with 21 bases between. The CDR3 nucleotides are TGTGCCAGCAGTCCCGGGGCGGGGCCCAACCGTGAGCAGTACTTC. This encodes CASSPGAGPNREQYF.

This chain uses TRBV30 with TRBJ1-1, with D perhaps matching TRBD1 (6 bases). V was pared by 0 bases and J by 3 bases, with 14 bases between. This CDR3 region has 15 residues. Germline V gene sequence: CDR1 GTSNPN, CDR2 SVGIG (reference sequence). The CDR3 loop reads CAWSVRGEGDTEAFF. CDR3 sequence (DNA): TGTGCCTGGAGTGTAAGGGGGGAGGGGGACACTGAAGCTTTCTTT.

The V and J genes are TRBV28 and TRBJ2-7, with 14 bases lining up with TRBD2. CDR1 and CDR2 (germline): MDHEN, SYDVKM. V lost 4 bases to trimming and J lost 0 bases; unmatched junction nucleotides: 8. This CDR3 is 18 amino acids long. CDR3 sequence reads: CASSSGLAGGHSSYEQYF. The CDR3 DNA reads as TGTGCCAGCAGTTCCGGACTAGCGGGAGGACATAGCTCCTACGAGCAGTACTTC. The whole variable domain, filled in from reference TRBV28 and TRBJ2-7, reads DVKVTQSSRYLVKRTGEKVFLECVQDMDHENMFWYRQDPGLGLRLIYFSYDVKMKEKGDIPEGYSVSREKKERFSLILESASTNQTSMYLCASSSGLAGGHSSYEQYFGPGTRLTVT.

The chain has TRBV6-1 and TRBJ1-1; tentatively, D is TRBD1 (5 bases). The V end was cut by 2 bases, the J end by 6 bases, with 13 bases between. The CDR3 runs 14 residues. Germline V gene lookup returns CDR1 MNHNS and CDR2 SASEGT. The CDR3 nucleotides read TGTGCCAGCAGTGAACGAGGGGCGGATGCTGAAGCTTTCTTT. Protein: CASSERGADAEAFF.

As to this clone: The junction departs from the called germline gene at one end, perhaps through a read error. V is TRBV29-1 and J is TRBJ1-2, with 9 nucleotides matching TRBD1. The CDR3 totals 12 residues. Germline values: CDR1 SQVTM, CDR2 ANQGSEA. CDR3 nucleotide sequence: TGCAGCTTTGACCCGGGACAGGGTAGAGTGACCTTC. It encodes CSFDPGQGRVTF. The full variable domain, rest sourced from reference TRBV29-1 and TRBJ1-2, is SAVISQKPSRDICQRGTSLTIQCQVDSQVTMMFWYRQQPGQSLTLIATANQGSEATYESGFVIDKFPISRPNLTFSTLTVSNMSPEDSSIYLCSFDPGQGRVTFGSGTRLTVV.

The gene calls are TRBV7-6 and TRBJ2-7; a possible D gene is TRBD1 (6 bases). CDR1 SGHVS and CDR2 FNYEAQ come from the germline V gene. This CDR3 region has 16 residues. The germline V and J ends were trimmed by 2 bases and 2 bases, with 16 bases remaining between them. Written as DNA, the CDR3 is TGTGCCAGCAGCTTAACCGACAGGCCGGGCGCCTACGAGCAGTACTTC. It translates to CASSLTDRPGAYEQYF.

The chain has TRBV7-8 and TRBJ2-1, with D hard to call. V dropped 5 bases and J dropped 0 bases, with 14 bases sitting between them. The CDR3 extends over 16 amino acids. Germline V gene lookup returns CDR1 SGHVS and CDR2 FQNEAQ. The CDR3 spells CASSPRPTSSYNEQFF. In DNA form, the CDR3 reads TGTGCCAGCAGCCCCCGACCCACGAGCTCCTACAATGAGCAGTTCTTC. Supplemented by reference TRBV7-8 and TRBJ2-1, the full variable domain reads GAGVSQSPRYKVAKRGQDVALRCDPISGHVSLFWYQQALGQGPEFLTYFQNEAQLDKSGLPSDRFFAERPEGSVSTLKIQRTQQEDSAVYLCASSPRPTSSYNEQFFGPGTRLTVL.

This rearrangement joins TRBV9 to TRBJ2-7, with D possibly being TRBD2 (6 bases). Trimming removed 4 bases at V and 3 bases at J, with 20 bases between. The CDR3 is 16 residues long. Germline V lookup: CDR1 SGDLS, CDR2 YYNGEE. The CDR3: CASSLPVRRGGYEQYF. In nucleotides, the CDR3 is TGTGCCAGCAGCCTTCCCGTCCGGAGGGGTGGCTACGAGCAGTACTTC.

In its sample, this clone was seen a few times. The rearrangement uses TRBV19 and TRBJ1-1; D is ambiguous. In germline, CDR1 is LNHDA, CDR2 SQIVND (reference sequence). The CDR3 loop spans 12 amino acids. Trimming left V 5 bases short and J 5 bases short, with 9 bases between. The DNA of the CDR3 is TGTGCCAGTAGTTCCCGACATACTGAAGCTTTCTTT. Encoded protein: CASSSRHTEAFF.

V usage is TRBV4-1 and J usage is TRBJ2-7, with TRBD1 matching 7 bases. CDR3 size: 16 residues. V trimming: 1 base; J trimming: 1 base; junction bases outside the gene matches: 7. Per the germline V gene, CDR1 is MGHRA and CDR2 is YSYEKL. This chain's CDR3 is CASSQVRPGGSYEQYF. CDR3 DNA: TGCGCCAGCAGCCAAGTCCGTCCAGGGGGTTCCTACGAGCAGTACTTC.

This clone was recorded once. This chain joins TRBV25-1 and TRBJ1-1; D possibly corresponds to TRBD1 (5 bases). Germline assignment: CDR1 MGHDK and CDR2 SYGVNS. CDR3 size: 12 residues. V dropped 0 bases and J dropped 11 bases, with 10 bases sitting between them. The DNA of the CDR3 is TGTGCCAGCAGTGAATATTGGCGGGGGGCTTTCTTT. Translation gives CASSEYWRGAFF.

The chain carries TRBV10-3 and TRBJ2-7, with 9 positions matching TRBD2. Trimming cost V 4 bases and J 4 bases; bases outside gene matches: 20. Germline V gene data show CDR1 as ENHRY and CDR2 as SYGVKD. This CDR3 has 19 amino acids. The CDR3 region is CAISGKETSGQEGRYEQYF. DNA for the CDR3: TGTGCCATCAGTGGGAAGGAGACTAGCGGACAAGAGGGTAGATACGAGCAGTACTTC.

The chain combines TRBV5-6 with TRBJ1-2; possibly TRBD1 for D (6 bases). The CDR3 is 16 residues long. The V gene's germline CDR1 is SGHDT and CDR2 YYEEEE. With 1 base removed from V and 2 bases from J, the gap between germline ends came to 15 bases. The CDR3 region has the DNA TGTGCCAGCAGCTTGTACTCCACAGGGAACAACTATGGCTACACCTTC. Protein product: CASSLYSTGNNYGYTF.

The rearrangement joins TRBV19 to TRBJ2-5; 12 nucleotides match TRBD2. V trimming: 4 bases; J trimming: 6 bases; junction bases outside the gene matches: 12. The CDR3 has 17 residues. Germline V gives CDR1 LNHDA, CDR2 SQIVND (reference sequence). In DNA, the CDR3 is TGTGCCAGTAGTAAGGCACCCAGGACTAGCGGGAAACAGACCCAGTACTTC. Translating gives CASSKAPRTSGKQTQYF. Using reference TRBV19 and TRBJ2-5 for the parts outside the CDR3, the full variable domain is DGGITQSPKYLFRKEGQNVTLSCEQNLNHDAMYWYRQDPGQGLRLIYYSQIVNDFQKGDIAEGYSVSREKKESFPLTVTSAQKNPTAFYLCASSKAPRTSGKQTQYFGPGTRLLVL.

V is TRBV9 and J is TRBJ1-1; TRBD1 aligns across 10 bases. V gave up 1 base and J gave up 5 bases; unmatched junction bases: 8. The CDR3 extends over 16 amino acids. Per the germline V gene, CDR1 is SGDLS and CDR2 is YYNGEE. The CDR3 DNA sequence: TGTGCCAGCAGCGTAACCCCGACAGGGGGCCAAACTGAAGCTTTCTTT. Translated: CASSVTPTGGQTEAFF.

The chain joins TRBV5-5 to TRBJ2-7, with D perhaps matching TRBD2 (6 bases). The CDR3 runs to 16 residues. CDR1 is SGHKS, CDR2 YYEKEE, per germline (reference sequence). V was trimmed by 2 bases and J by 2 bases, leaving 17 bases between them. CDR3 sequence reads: CASSFGRQTSPYEQYF. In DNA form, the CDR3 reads TGTGCCAGCAGCTTTGGGAGGCAGACTTCCCCCTACGAGCAGTACTTC.

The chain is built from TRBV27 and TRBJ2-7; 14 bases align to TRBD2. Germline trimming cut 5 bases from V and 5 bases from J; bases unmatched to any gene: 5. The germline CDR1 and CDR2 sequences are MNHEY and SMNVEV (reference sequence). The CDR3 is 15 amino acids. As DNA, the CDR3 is TGTGCCAGCAGTGGGGGACTAGCGGGAGTACACGAGCAGTACTTC. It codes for CASSGGLAGVHEQYF.

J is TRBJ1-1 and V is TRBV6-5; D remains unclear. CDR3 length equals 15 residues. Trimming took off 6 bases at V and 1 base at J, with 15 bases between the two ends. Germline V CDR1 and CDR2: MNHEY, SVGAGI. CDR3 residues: CASRPLRERNTEAFF. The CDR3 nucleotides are TGTGCCAGCAGACCCTTACGGGAACGGAACACTGAAGCTTTCTTT.

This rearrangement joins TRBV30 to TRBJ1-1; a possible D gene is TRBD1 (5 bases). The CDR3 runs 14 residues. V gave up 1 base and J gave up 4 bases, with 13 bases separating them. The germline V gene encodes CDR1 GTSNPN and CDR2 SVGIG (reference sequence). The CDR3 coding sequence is TGTGCCTGGAGTGGGGACCTGAGGACCACTGAAGCTTTCTTT. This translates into CAWSGDLRTTEAFF.